This is a list of T cell receptor beta chains from one sample in a study of early T cells in non-severe SARS-CoV-2 infection. One entry per CDR3 protein, called by TCRdb with MiXCR from the 5' RACE reads. The profile shows 60,000 or so distinct CDR3 sequences, 9.5% to 15% of them singletons. The sequenced sample consisted of whole blood. The receptors derive from an adult who was a healthcare worker with PCR-confirmed SARS-CoV-2 infection or an uninfected control (not recorded which). Both conserved end residues are part of each CDR3. D genes are given only for firm matches. Size tells how often a clone was seen (once, few, many) or the class of an expanded clone, and some rows leave it out.

j_gene: TRBJ2-7
v_gene: TRBV20-1
abundance: many
d_gene: NA
CDR3aa: CSASVRAGEQYF
CDR3nt: TGCAGTGCTAGTGTTCGAGCGGGCGAGCAGTACTTC

j_gene: TRBJ2-3
v_gene: TRBV20-1
abundance: many
d_gene: NA
CDR3aa: CSAGGETDTQYF
CDR3nt: TGCAGTGCTGGTGGGGAGACAGATACGCAGTATTTT

j_gene: TRBJ2-7
v_gene: TRBV20-1
abundance: NA
d_gene: TRBD2
CDR3aa: CSAKGLAGAFRSYEQYF
CDR3nt: TGCAGTGCTAAGGGACTAGCGGGAGCCTTTCGCTCCTACGAGCAGTACTTC

j_gene: TRBJ2-3
v_gene: TRBV12-3/TRBV12-4
abundance: many
d_gene: TRBD2
CDR3aa: CASSLTSGVKDTQYF
CDR3nt: TGTGCCAGCAGTTTAACTAGCGGGGTCAAGGATACGCAGTATTTT

j_gene: TRBJ2-1
v_gene: TRBV12-3/TRBV12-4
abundance: many
d_gene: TRBD2
CDR3aa: CASSAQLRLAGKDNEQFF
CDR3nt: TGTGCCAGCAGTGCGCAACTAAGACTAGCGGGAAAAGACAATGAGCAGTTCTTC

j_gene: TRBJ2-7
v_gene: TRBV28
abundance: many
d_gene: NA
CDR3aa: CASSLRTESYEQYF
CDR3nt: TGTGCCAGCAGTTTAAGGACAGAAAGCTACGAGCAGTACTTC

j_gene: TRBJ2-3
v_gene: TRBV30
abundance: many
d_gene: NA
CDR3aa: CAWILKGTDTQYF
CDR3nt: TGTGCCTGGATTTTGAAGGGCACAGATACGCAGTATTTT

j_gene: TRBJ2-2
v_gene: TRBV3-1
abundance: few
d_gene: NA
CDR3aa: CASSHLTNTGELFF
CDR3nt: TGTGCCAGCAGCCATCTCACGAACACCGGGGAGCTGTTTTTT

j_gene: TRBJ2-5
v_gene: TRBV7-2
abundance: few
d_gene: TRBD2
CDR3aa: CASSLGLAAQETQYF
CDR3nt: TGTGCCAGCAGCTTGGGACTAGCGGCCCAAGAGACCCAGTACTTC

j_gene: TRBJ2-1
v_gene: TRBV20-1
abundance: NA
d_gene: TRBD2
CDR3aa: CSARPAGGLNEQFF
CDR3nt: TGCAGTGCCCGCCCAGCGGGAGGGCTAAATGAGCAGTTCTTC

j_gene: TRBJ1-6
v_gene: TRBV12-3/TRBV12-4
abundance: few
d_gene: TRBD1
CDR3aa: CASRDRGNSPLHF
CDR3nt: TGTGCCAGCAGGGACAGGGGTAATTCACCCCTCCACTTT

j_gene: TRBJ2-7
v_gene: TRBV7-2
abundance: many
d_gene: TRBD1
CDR3aa: CASSSGTGGKYF
CDR3nt: TGTGCCAGCAGCTCCGGGACAGGGGGCAAGTACTTC

j_gene: TRBJ2-4
v_gene: TRBV7-2
abundance: many
d_gene: TRBD2
CDR3aa: CASSTGLAGDIQYF
CDR3nt: TGTGCCAGCAGCACCGGACTAGCCGGGGACATTCAGTACTTC

j_gene: TRBJ2-7
v_gene: TRBV29-1
abundance: NA
d_gene: NA
CDR3aa: CSASSGQSYEQYF
CDR3nt: TGCAGCGCCTCATCCGGGCAGTCCTACGAGCAGTACTTC

j_gene: TRBJ2-7
v_gene: TRBV12-3/TRBV12-4
abundance: NA
d_gene: NA
CDR3aa: CASSPPTGYYEQYF
CDR3nt: TGTGCCAGCAGTCCCCCGACGGGATACTACGAGCAGTACTTC